A single sample is the source of the 5 T cell receptor beta chains below, sequenced in a study of post-analysis software for immune sequencing data. Study findings and constraints: TRBV segments more frequent in patients than in controls numbered five and included TRBV5-6, TRBV5-1 and TRBV20-1.

For these receptors, no antigen is known. Prepared libraries of TCR beta cDNA carried unique molecular identifiers. One entry per CDR3 protein results from TCRdb running MiXCR on the PCR reads. Here the sample spans about 430,000 distinct CDR3 sequences, approximately 42% being singletons. The sample comprised blood. Receptors originate from a girl aged 2 to 9 with multiple sclerosis.

This clonotype occurred a few times. The chain uses TRBV5-1 and TRBJ2-7; 7 nucleotides align to TRBD1. Germline V gene sequence: CDR1 SGHRS, CDR2 YFSETQ. J was trimmed by 0 bases and V by 3 bases; bases with no gene match: 9. The CDR3 is 16 amino acids. CDR3: CASSWDGQASSYEQYF. The DNA for the CDR3 is TGCGCCAGCAGCTGGGACGGACAGGCCAGCTCCTACGAGCAGTACTTC.

Worth noting for this clonotype: An end of the junction differs from the germline gene, which may be a read error. The CDR3 nucleotides read TGTGTCACCAGTGATCGGGCAGGGGAGTACTTC. This sequence encodes CVTSDRAGEYF. V is TRBV24-1 and J is TRBJ2-7; D perhaps matches TRBD1 (6 bases). This CDR3 spans 11 amino acids. Per germline, CDR1 KGHDR and CDR2 SFDVKD.

This rearrangement joins TRBV5-1 to TRBJ2-4; 8 bases line up with TRBD1. The V segment lost 4 bases and the J segment 7 bases; nucleotides outside the gene matches: 7. This CDR3 has 14 residues. Germline V gives CDR1 SGHRS, CDR2 YFSETQ. This chain's CDR3 is CASSPATGENIQYF. The CDR3 DNA follows: TGCGCCAGCAGCCCTGCGACAGGGGAGAACATTCAGTACTTC.

This chain connects TRBV4-3 to TRBJ2-1; 9 bases are shared with TRBD2. Germline V gene lookup returns CDR1 LGHNA and CDR2 YSLEER. V shed 4 bases, J shed 7 bases, and the junction held 20 bases outside the gene matches. The CDR3 covers 19 residues. The CDR3 DNA sequence: TGCGCCAGCAGCCTCTGGGGCAGCGGGAGGTCCCGAAGAGGAAATGAGCAGTTCTTC. Translated: CASSLWGSGRSRRGNEQFF.

The V call is TRBV5-1, the J call TRBJ2-5; D is unclear. The CDR3 has 14 residues. V lost 5 bases to trimming and J lost 3 bases, with 14 bases between them. The V gene's germline CDR1 is SGHRS and CDR2 YFSETQ. The CDR3 DNA sequence: TGCGCCAGCAGTTTTCAGGCTGAGGAAGAGACCCAGTACTTC. Translated: CASSFQAEEETQYF. Filled out from reference TRBV5-1 and TRBJ2-5, the complete variable domain reads KAGVTQTPRYLIKTRGQQVTLSCSPISGHRSVSWYQQTPGQGLQFLFEYFSETQRNKGNFPGRFSGRQFSNSRSEMNVSTLELGDSALYLCASSFQAEEETQYFGPGTRLLVL.